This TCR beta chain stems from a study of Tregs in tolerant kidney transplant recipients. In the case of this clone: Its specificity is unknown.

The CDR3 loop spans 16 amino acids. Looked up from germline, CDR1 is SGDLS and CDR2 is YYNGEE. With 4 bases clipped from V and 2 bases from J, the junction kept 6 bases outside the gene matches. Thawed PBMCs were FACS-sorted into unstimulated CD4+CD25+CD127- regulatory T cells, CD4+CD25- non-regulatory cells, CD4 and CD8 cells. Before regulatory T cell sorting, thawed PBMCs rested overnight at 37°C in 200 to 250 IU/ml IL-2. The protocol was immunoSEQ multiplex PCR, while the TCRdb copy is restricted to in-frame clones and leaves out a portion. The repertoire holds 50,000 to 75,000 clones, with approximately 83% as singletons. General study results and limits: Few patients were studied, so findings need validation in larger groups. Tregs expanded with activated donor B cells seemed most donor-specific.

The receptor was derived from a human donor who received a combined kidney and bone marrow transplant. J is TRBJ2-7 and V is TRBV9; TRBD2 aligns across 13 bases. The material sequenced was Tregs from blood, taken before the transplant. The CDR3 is CASSKGLAGNAYEQYF. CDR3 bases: TGTGCCAGCAGCAAGGGACTAGCGGGGAATGCCTACGAGCAGTACTTC.